Shown below are 23 T cell receptor beta chains from a single sample sequenced in a study of blood T cells in healthy people across ages. A second about 7 to 11 cycle PCR used barcoded and J-beta primers. TCRdb itself ran the 5' RACE reads through MiXCR, one entry per CDR3 protein. The sample has around 990,000 distinct CDR3 sequences, around 27% seen once. The same data also contributed to another study, on T cells of mothers and their children.

The material sequenced was blood. Receptors originate from a girl aged 2 to 10 in good health.

The chain recombines TRBV4-3 with TRBJ2-5; D gene unclear. Germline CDR1 is LGHNA and CDR2 is YSLEER. This CDR3 comprises 13 residues. V was cut by 0 bases and J by 9 bases, with 11 bases left in between. CDR3 region: CASSQETQVAQYF. CDR3 coding DNA: TGCGCCAGCAGCCAAGAAACGCAAGTGGCCCAGTACTTC.

The sample holds a few counts of this clonotype. The J gene is TRBJ2-5, the V gene TRBV29-1, with D perhaps matching TRBD2 (5 bases). This CDR3 has 12 amino acids. V lost 2 bases, J lost 2 bases, and 6 bases lay in between. From germline, CDR1 is SQVTM and CDR2 ANQGSEA. DNA for the CDR3: TGCAGCGTTGAACGACTACAAGAGACCCAGTACTTC. Its translation is CSVERLQETQYF.

This clonotype has at least ten counts. DNA for the CDR3: TGCAGCGTTGAGCGGTCGACTGAAGCTTTCTTT. It encodes CSVERSTEAFF. This chain links TRBV29-1 with TRBJ1-1; D ambiguous. Germline CDR1 is SQVTM and CDR2 is ANQGSEA. The germline V and J ends were trimmed by 3 bases and 5 bases, with 7 bases remaining between them. This CDR3 spans 11 amino acids.

This clonotype was observed a handful of times. V gene TRBV7-8 combines with J gene TRBJ2-3; 7 nucleotides align to TRBD2. Germline assignment: CDR1 SGHVS and CDR2 FQNEAQ. V shed 1 base and J 3 bases; nucleotides not matched to a gene: 7. The CDR3 covers 16 residues. CDR3 amino acids: CASSLGLGGGTDTQYF. The CDR3 region has the DNA TGTGCCAGCAGCTTAGGCCTGGGGGGAGGGACAGATACGCAGTATTTT.

The chain is built from TRBV4-1 and TRBJ2-3; TRBD2 might be the D (5 bases). Trimming left V 4 bases short and J 6 bases short, with 17 bases between. The CDR3 has 15 residues. Germline CDR1 reads MGHRA; CDR2 reads YSYEKL. CDR3 nucleotide sequence: TGCGCCAGCAGCCCCACATCGGCTAGCCCCGATACGCAGTATTTT. Translated, it gives CASSPTSASPDTQYF.

This clonotype was seen more than once but under ten times. CDR3 loop: CASSPSGPVQPQHF. CDR3 DNA: TGTGCCAGCAGCCCCTCAGGGCCGGTTCAGCCCCAGCATTTT. The chain joins TRBV7-2 to TRBJ1-5; maybe TRBD1 (5 bases). This CDR3 has 14 amino acids. V was pared by 5 bases and J by 6 bases, with 14 bases between. The germline CDR1 and CDR2 sequences are SGHTA and FQGNSA. Using reference TRBV7-2 and TRBJ1-5 for the parts outside the CDR3, the full variable domain is GAGVSQSPSNKVTEKGKDVELRCDPISGHTALYWYRQSLGQGLEFLIYFQGNSAPDKSGLPSDRFSAERTGGSVSTLTIQRTQQEDSAVYLCASSPSGPVQPQHFGDGTRLSIL.

This clonotype was seen only a few times. V is TRBV12-3 or TRBV12-4 and J is TRBJ2-3; D possibly corresponds to TRBD1 (5 bases). Trimming shortened V by 6 bases and J by 2 bases, and 18 bases separated the two germline ends. This CDR3 has 16 amino acids. The CDR3 DNA is TGTGCCAGCAGAACGGGCTCCACAGGCCCCACAGATACGCAGTATTTT. The encoded protein is CASRTGSTGPTDTQYF.

V gene TRBV24-1 combines with J gene TRBJ2-2; 7 bases fit TRBD1. Germline-derived CDR1 and CDR2 are KGHDR and SFDVKD. The CDR3 covers 14 residues. The J segment lost 6 bases and the V segment lost 9 bases, leaving 9 bases of the junction unmatched. The CDR3, as DNA: TGTGCCACCGCGGAGACAGGGCCCTCCGGGGAGCTGTTTTTT. Translating it yields CATAETGPSGELFF.

A few counts support this clonotype. The chain couples TRBV7-2 to TRBJ2-1; 11 positions match TRBD2. This CDR3 is built from 15 residues. Germline values: CDR1 SGHTA, CDR2 FQGNSA. The ends lost 7 bases at V and 3 bases at J; junction bases unmatched: 5. CDR3 loop: CASTIAGGRYNEQFF. The CDR3 DNA sequence: TGTGCCAGCACCATAGCGGGGGGGCGCTACAATGAGCAGTTCTTC.

This clonotype was found a few times. This chain connects TRBV7-9 to TRBJ1-4; D remains ambiguous. This CDR3 has 14 amino acids. Per the germline V gene, CDR1 is SEHNR and CDR2 is FQNEAQ (reference sequence). The V and J ends lost 1 base and 10 bases respectively, with 13 bases between them. The CDR3 here is CASSLEEERGKLFF. CDR3 DNA sequence: TGTGCCAGCAGCTTAGAAGAAGAACGGGGAAAACTGTTTTTT. Based on the CDR3 plus reference TRBV7-9 and TRBJ1-4, the full variable domain is DTGVSQNPRHKITKRGQNVTFRCDPISEHNRLYWYRQTLGQGPEFLTYFQNEAQLEKSRLLSDRFSAERPKGSFSTLEIQRTEQGDSAMYLCASSLEEERGKLFFGSGTQLSVL.

Only a few counts were recorded for this clonotype. The chain employs TRBV29-1 and TRBJ2-2; D might be TRBD1 (6 bases). This CDR3 region has 15 residues. Germline-derived CDR1 and CDR2 are SQVTM and ANQGSEA. Trimming left V 3 bases short and J 3 bases short, with 14 bases between. CDR3 residues: CSVDLGAWDTGELFF. DNA of the CDR3: TGCAGCGTTGACCTGGGGGCCTGGGACACCGGGGAGCTGTTTTTT.

The genes are TRBV29-1 and TRBJ2-1, with D unresolved. This CDR3 has 13 amino acids. CDR1 is SQVTM, CDR2 ANQGSEA, per germline. The ends were cut back, 4 bases at V and 3 bases at J, with 10 bases in the middle. The CDR3 DNA is TGCAGCGTTGTACTACTCCTCTACAATGAGCAGTTCTTC. It is translated as CSVVLLLYNEQFF.

This clonotype was recorded a few times. The rearrangement links TRBV11-3 to TRBJ2-1, with D tentatively TRBD1 or TRBD2 (6 bases each). Trimming pared 8 bases from V and 9 bases from J, leaving 23 bases between. This CDR3 region has 15 residues. Germline V gene data show CDR1 as SGHNT and CDR2 as YENEEA. As DNA, the CDR3 is TGTGCCAGCGCGGGACAAGTAGAGGTGGAGGGTGAGCAGTTCTTC. It yields the protein CASAGQVEVEGEQFF.

This clonotype was counted a few times. This chain connects TRBV7-6 to TRBJ2-1, with TRBD2 matching over 11 bases. The CDR3 runs to 16 residues. Germline-derived CDR1 and CDR2 are SGHVS and FNYEAQ. The ends lost 5 bases at V and 7 bases at J; junction bases unmatched: 10. CDR3 bases: TGTGCCAGCAGCCTGATAGGGCTAGCGGGAGGTAATGAGCAGTTCTTC. This codes for CASSLIGLAGGNEQFF. Together with reference TRBV7-6 and TRBJ2-1, the CDR3 gives the full variable domain: GAGVSQSPRYKVTKRGQDVALRCDPISGHVSLYWYRQALGQGPEFLTYFNYEAQQDKSGLPNDRFSAERPEGSISTLTIQRTEQRDSAMYRCASSLIGLAGGNEQFFGPGTRLTVL.

The rearrangement uses TRBV28 and TRBJ2-5; 12 positions match TRBD2. The CDR3 spans 14 residues. J gave up 5 bases and V 5 bases, and 3 bases lay outside the gene matches. The germline CDR1 and CDR2 sequences are MDHEN and SYDVKM. CDR3 in DNA: TGTGCCAGCAGTGAGACTAGCGGGAGTGAGACCCAGTACTTC. This gives the protein CASSETSGSETQYF.

This clonotype appeared a few times. This chain uses TRBV5-6 with TRBJ2-1; no firm D call. V gave up 0 bases and J gave up 9 bases, with 10 bases separating them. The CDR3 totals 13 residues. Germline lookup yields CDR1 SGHDT and CDR2 YYEEEE. The CDR3 region has the DNA TGTGCCAGCAGCTTGGCTCGGTTGGGTGAGCAGTTCTTC. Protein product: CASSLARLGEQFF.

The chain is built from TRBV7-2 and TRBJ1-5; D unclear. Trimming removed 0 bases at V and 3 bases at J, with 9 bases between. The CDR3 covers 15 residues. The germline CDR1 and CDR2 sequences are SGHTA and FQGNSA. The CDR3 DNA reads TGTGCCAGCAGCTTAGCCCCCGGATCCAATCAGCCCCAGCATTTT. Protein sequence: CASSLAPGSNQPQHF.

This clonotype has a single count. The V call is TRBV7-2, the J call TRBJ2-5, with a possible D match to TRBD2 (5 bases). The J call may be incorrect, as the DNA end agrees better with TRBJ2-7. Germline V lookup: CDR1 SGHTA, CDR2 FQGNSA. CDR3 size: 14 residues. Written as DNA, the CDR3 is TGTGCCAGCAGCCAATCACATAGCGTACACGAGCAGTACTTC. This translates into CASSQSHSVHEQYF.

This chain connects TRBV3-1 to TRBJ2-7; no reliable D call. Between the trimmed V and J ends, which lost 1 base and 0 bases, there was a span of 10 bases. This CDR3 contains 15 residues. From germline, CDR1 is LGHDT and CDR2 YNNKEL (reference sequence). CDR3 DNA: TGTGCCAGCAGCCAAGTACTCCTACCCTCCTACGAGCAGTACTTC. Protein product: CASSQVLLPSYEQYF.

This clonotype was found once. The chain uses TRBV10-3 and TRBJ1-5; TRBD1 matches at 8 bases. The CDR3 spans 14 residues. Looked up from germline, CDR1 is ENHRY and CDR2 is SYGVKD. V was pared by 10 bases and J by 4 bases, with 9 bases of the junction left unmatched. The CDR3 region is CATSTGEGNQPQHF. The DNA for the CDR3 is TGTGCCACCTCGACAGGGGAGGGGAATCAGCCCCAGCATTTT.

This chain links TRBV6-5 with TRBJ2-5; TRBD1 might be the D (5 bases). V was shortened by 0 bases and J by 5 bases, with 16 bases between the two germline ends. Germline V CDR1 and CDR2: MNHEY, SVGAGI. The CDR3 covers 16 residues. DNA for the CDR3: TGTGCCAGCAGTTACTCGTCGGGCAGGGTCTGGGAGACCCAGTACTTC. The encoded protein is CASSYSSGRVWETQYF.

This clonotype was counted a few times. This chain connects TRBV7-2 to TRBJ2-5; D remains ambiguous. The V and J ends lost 5 bases and 5 bases respectively, with 12 bases between them. The CDR3 has 13 amino acids. The germline V gene has CDR1 SGHTA and CDR2 FQGNSA. The CDR3 DNA sequence: TGTGCCAGCAGCCAAACGGCCGTGGAGACCCAGTACTTC. Translated, it gives CASSQTAVETQYF.

V usage is TRBV20-1 and J usage is TRBJ2-7; D ambiguous. Germline V gives CDR1 DFQATT, CDR2 SNEGSKA (reference sequence). The CDR3 runs 12 residues. V was clipped by 1 base and J by 3 bases, with 7 bases between them. CDR3 nucleotides: TGCAGTGCTAGAGGAGAGTTCTACGAGCAGTACTTC. It codes for CSARGEFYEQYF.